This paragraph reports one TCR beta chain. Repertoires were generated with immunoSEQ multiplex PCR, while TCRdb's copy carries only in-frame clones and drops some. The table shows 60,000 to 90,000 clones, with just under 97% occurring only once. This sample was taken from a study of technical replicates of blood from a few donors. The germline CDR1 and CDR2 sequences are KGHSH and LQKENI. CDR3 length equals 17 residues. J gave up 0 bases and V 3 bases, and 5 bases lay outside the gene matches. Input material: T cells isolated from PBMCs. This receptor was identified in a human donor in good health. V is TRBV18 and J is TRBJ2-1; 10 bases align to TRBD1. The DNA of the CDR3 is TGTGCCAGCTCACCTCGGACAGGGGGTAGCTCCTACAATGAGCAGTTCTTC. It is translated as CASSPRTGGSSYNEQFF.